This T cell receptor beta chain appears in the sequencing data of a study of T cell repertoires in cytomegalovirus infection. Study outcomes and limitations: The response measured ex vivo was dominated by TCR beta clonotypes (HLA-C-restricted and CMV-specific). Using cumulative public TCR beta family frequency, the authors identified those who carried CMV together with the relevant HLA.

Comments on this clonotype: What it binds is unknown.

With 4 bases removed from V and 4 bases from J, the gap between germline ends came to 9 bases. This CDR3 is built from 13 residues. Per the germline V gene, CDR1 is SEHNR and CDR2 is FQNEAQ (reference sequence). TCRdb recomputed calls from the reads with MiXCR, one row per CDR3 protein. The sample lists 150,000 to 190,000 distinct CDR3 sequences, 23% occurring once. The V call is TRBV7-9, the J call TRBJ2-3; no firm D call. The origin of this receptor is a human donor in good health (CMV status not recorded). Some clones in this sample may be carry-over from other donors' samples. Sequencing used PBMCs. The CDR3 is CASSWAAADTQYF. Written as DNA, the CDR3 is TGTGCCAGCAGCTGGGCGGCGGCAGATACGCAGTATTTT. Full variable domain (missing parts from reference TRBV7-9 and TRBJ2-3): DTGVSQNPRHKITKRGQNVTFRCDPISEHNRLYWYRQTLGQGPEFLTYFQNEAQLEKSRLLSDRFSAERPKGSFSTLEIQRTEQGDSAMYLCASSWAAADTQYFGPGTRLTVL.